The 25 T cell receptor beta chains below all came from one sample that was sequenced in a study of molecular identifiers for immune sequencing clone quantification. TCRdb fed the PCR reads into MiXCR, producing one record per CDR3 protein. This table holds about 320,000 distinct CDR3 sequences, about a fifth found once. The sequencing input was naive CD8+ T cells from blood, with Jurkat cell RNA spiked in. Subset specified: FACS-sorted CD8+CD4-CCR7+CD45RA+ naive T cells. These receptors all come from a human donor in good health. Some libraries in this study had Jurkat cell RNA spiked in.

This clonotype occurred many times. V and J are TRBV7-2 and TRBJ2-5; 11 positions match TRBD2. CDR3 length: 14 amino acids. CDR1 and CDR2 from the germline V gene are SGHTA and FQGNSA. V lost 4 bases and J lost 14; bases outside the gene matches: 12. The CDR3 DNA reads TGTGCCAGCAGCTCAACTACTAGCGGGGGCCCCGAATACTTC. It specifies CASSSTTSGGPEYF.

This clonotype was recorded many times. The gene calls are TRBV14 and TRBJ2-3; 8 bases match TRBD2. The germline CDR1 and CDR2 sequences are SGHDN and FVKESK. Trimming cost V 1 base and J 2 bases; bases outside gene matches: 5. This CDR3 region has 16 residues. CDR3 sequence (DNA): TGTGCCAGCAGCCAAGGGACTAGCCTAAACACAGATACGCAGTATTTT. Translating it yields CASSQGTSLNTDTQYF. The variable domain in full, with the rest retrieved from reference TRBV14 and TRBJ2-3, is EAGVTQFPSHSVIEKGQTVTLRCDPISGHDNLYWYRRVMGKEIKFLLHFVKESKQDESGMPNNRFLAERTGGTYSTLKVQPAELEDSGVYFCASSQGTSLNTDTQYFGPGTRLTVL.

In its sample, this clonotype was seen a few times. The chain joins TRBV19 to TRBJ2-3; no reliable D call. The length of the CDR3 is 14 residues. The germline V gene encodes CDR1 LNHDA and CDR2 SQIVND (reference sequence). The germline V and J ends were trimmed by 1 base and 2 bases, with 7 bases remaining between them. The CDR3 region is CASSIVADTDTQYF. In nucleotides, the CDR3 is TGTGCCAGTAGTATAGTAGCAGACACAGATACGCAGTATTTT.

The V gene is TRBV27, the J gene TRBJ1-1; D is possibly TRBD1 (5 bases). V dropped 3 bases and J dropped 4 bases, with 15 bases sitting between them. Germline-derived CDR1 and CDR2 are MNHEY and SMNVEV (reference sequence). CDR3 length: 15 amino acids. As DNA, the CDR3 is TGTGCCAGCAGTTTGTCCGGGGGGGGAGGCACTGAAGCTTTCTTT. This translates into CASSLSGGGGTEAFF.

This clonotype was seen ten or more times. At one boundary the junction diverges from the germline segment, which might be a read error. CDR3 in amino acids: CASSEEYGFGTDTQYF. CDR3 coding DNA: TGTGCCAGCAGCGAAGAATATGGGTTCGGCACAGATACGCAGTATTTT. The chain couples TRBV2 to TRBJ2-3; D unclear. CDR1 and CDR2 from the germline V gene are SNHLY and FYNNEI. CDR3 length: 16 residues.

This clonotype has ten or more counts. V and J are TRBV6-2 or TRBV6-3 and TRBJ2-2; D is uncertain. Between the trimmed V and J ends, which lost 3 bases and 6 bases, there was a span of 17 bases. CDR3 length: 16 residues. Germline CDR1 and CDR2: MNHEY and SVGEGT. CDR3 region: CASSYSPGLPPGELFF. The CDR3 DNA reads as TGTGCCAGCAGTTATTCACCGGGTCTCCCGCCCGGGGAGCTGTTTTTT.

The table lists this clonotype with many counts. The chain uses TRBV12-5 and TRBJ2-7, with 7 bases that match TRBD2. Losses at the gene ends were 9 bases for V and 0 bases for J; bases not matched to a gene: 5. This CDR3 is 13 amino acids long. Germline V gene sequence: CDR1 LGHNT, CDR2 FRNRAP. CDR3 region: CASSGGSSYEQYF. DNA for the CDR3: TGTGCTAGCTCGGGGGGAAGCTCCTACGAGCAGTACTTC.

In its sample, this clonotype was seen many times. The chain joins TRBV20-1 to TRBJ1-2; D is undetermined. This CDR3 has 14 amino acids. Trimming left V 0 bases short and J 3 bases short, with 11 bases between. The germline V gene encodes CDR1 DFQATT and CDR2 SNEGSKA (reference sequence). The CDR3 sequence is CSARDRRSDYGYTF. The CDR3 coding sequence is TGCAGTGCTAGAGATCGACGATCGGACTATGGCTACACCTTC.

In regard to this clonotype: One base away lies a much larger clone, so this may be a sequencing read error. The chain joins TRBV6-2 or TRBV6-3 to TRBJ2-7, with 8 bases identical to TRBD2. V lost 8 bases, J lost 5 bases, and 11 bases stayed unmatched. The germline V gene has CDR1 MNHEY and CDR2 SVGEGT. This CDR3 contains 14 residues. The CDR3 here is CASVRAGALHEQYF. The CDR3, as DNA: TGTGCCAGCGTGAGAGCGGGGGCGCTCCACGAGCAGTACTTC.

This clonotype was counted at least ten times. The chain has TRBV7-6 and TRBJ2-7, with 8 bases fitting TRBD2. This CDR3 has 16 residues. Trimming cost V 5 bases and J 2 bases; bases outside gene matches: 11. Germline V gene sequence: CDR1 SGHVS, CDR2 FNYEAQ. CDR3 loop: CASSPKTSDEPYEQYF. The CDR3 region has the DNA TGTGCCAGCAGCCCAAAGACTAGCGATGAACCCTACGAGCAGTACTTC.

Of note for this clonotype: An end of the junction does not agree with germline; a read error may underlie this. The chain links TRBV4-1 to TRBJ2-7, with D perhaps TRBD1 (5 bases). The CDR3 sequence is 14 residues long. Germline lookup yields CDR1 MGHRA and CDR2 YSYEKL. The DNA for the CDR3 is TGCGCCAGCAGTCAAGCTCTTGTGGACAACGAGCAGTACTTC. Encoded protein: CASSQALVDNEQYF.

This clonotype was detected many times. The chain has TRBV5-6 and TRBJ1-6; 8 bases are a match to TRBD1. The germline gives CDR1 SGHDT, CDR2 YYEEEE. The CDR3 consists of 14 residues. The V and J ends lost 4 bases and 11 bases, in that order; junction bases with no gene match: 8. CDR3 sequence reads: CASSPGTGFPPLHF. The CDR3 DNA follows: TGTGCCAGCAGCCCCGGGACAGGCTTCCCACCCCTCCACTTT.

The CDR3 DNA follows: TGCGCCAGCAGCCCCACCCCTCCTGACAGCCCACCCATCGTCGATGAAAAACTGTTTTTT. Residues: CASSPTPPDSPPIVDEKLFF. This chain uses TRBV4-3 with TRBJ1-4; D is perhaps TRBD1 (5 bases). This CDR3 contains 20 residues. Trimming removed 4 bases from V and 6 bases from J, with 30 bases in between. CDR1 LGHNA and CDR2 YSLEER come from the germline V gene.

This clonotype was found many times. V and J are TRBV29-1 and TRBJ2-1; 10 positions agree with TRBD1. CDR3 size: 15 residues. Losses at the gene ends were 5 bases for V and 3 bases for J; bases not matched to a gene: 7. The V gene's germline CDR1 is SQVTM and CDR2 ANQGSEA. CDR3 in amino acids: CSVPAGTGDYNEQFF. CDR3 coding DNA: TGCAGCGTTCCCGCCGGGACAGGGGACTACAATGAGCAGTTCTTC.

This clonotype appeared many times. The chain employs TRBV7-3 and TRBJ2-1; the match to TRBD2 covers 14 bases. With 4 bases clipped from V and 0 bases from J, the junction kept 8 bases outside the gene matches. Germline-derived CDR1 and CDR2 are SGHTA and FQGTGA. The CDR3 sequence is 19 residues long. CDR3 amino acids: CASSSGTSGSDNSYNEQFF. CDR3 in DNA: TGTGCCAGCAGCTCGGGGACTAGCGGGAGTGATAACTCCTACAATGAGCAGTTCTTC.

The V gene is TRBV4-1, the J gene TRBJ2-7, with TRBD1 as a possible D gene (5 bases). Germline lookup yields CDR1 MGHRA and CDR2 YSYEKL. V lost 0 bases and J 3 bases, leaving 18 bases between the germline ends. There are 17 residues in the CDR3. CDR3 in amino acids: CASSQDRPGLMVYEQYF. The CDR3 DNA is TGCGCCAGCAGCCAAGACCGGCCAGGGTTAATGGTCTACGAGCAGTACTTC.

This clonotype was observed at least ten times. This chain connects TRBV7-2 to TRBJ1-1, with D unclear. The length of the CDR3 is 15 residues. Germline V gene sequence: CDR1 SGHTA, CDR2 FQGNSA. The ends were cut back, 5 bases at V and 5 bases at J, with 18 bases in the middle. CDR3 coding DNA: TGTGCCAGCAGCCCTAGGGATGAGAGCTGGACTGAAGCTTTCTTT. This codes for CASSPRDESWTEAFF. The full variable domain, completed using reference TRBV7-2 and TRBJ1-1, is GAGVSQSPSNKVTEKGKDVELRCDPISGHTALYWYRQSLGQGLEFLIYFQGNSAPDKSGLPSDRFSAERTGGSVSTLTIQRTQQEDSAVYLCASSPRDESWTEAFFGQGTRLTVV.

This clonotype occurred many times. CDR3 in DNA: TGTGCCATCAGCCGACTAGCGTCCTCCTACGAGCAGTACTTC. Translated, it gives CAISRLASSYEQYF. The chain couples TRBV10-3 to TRBJ2-7; TRBD2 matches at 8 bases. V dropped 6 bases and J dropped 0; count of bases not matched to a gene: 4. The CDR3 spans 14 residues. Looked up from germline, CDR1 is ENHRY and CDR2 is SYGVKD.

This chain joins TRBV21-1 and TRBJ2-6. TRBV21-1 constitutes a pseudogene. The CDR3 length is 18 residues. CDR3 sequence: CASSNAELRALGANVLTF. CDR3 DNA sequence: TGTGCCAGCAGCAATGCCGAGTTACGTGCGTTAGGGGCCAACGTCCTGACTTTC.

This clonotype has ten or more counts. The CDR3 DNA reads as TGTGCCAGCAGTTTTTGGGGTGAGACCCAGTACTTC. Its protein is CASSFWGETQYF. V gene TRBV27 combines with J gene TRBJ2-5; D not certain. V was pared by 3 bases and J by 5 bases, with 7 bases between. The CDR3 is made up of 12 amino acids. Germline lookup yields CDR1 MNHEY and CDR2 SMNVEV (reference sequence).

This clonotype occurred many times. The J gene is TRBJ1-3, the V gene TRBV27; D might be TRBD1 (6 bases). The germline gives CDR1 MNHEY, CDR2 SMNVEV (reference sequence). This CDR3 region has 15 residues. Trimming pared 6 bases from V and 3 bases from J, leaving 15 bases between. The CDR3 DNA reads as TGTGCCAGCAGCCCAACAGGGAACGTTGGAAACACCATATATTTT. The encoded protein is CASSPTGNVGNTIYF.

The chain uses TRBV28 and TRBJ2-7, with D possibly matching TRBD1 (8 bases). Between the trimmed V and J ends, which lost 3 bases and 7 bases, there was a span of 13 bases. Germline CDR1 MDHEN, CDR2 SYDVKM. The CDR3 loop spans 13 amino acids. The CDR3 DNA reads TGTGCCAGCAGTTTTACAGGGGGGGGGGAGCAGTACTTC. Amino acids: CASSFTGGGEQYF.

This chain links TRBV7-9 with TRBJ2-7; 7 nucleotides match TRBD2. CDR3 length equals 13 residues. In germline, CDR1 is SEHNR, CDR2 FQNEAQ (reference sequence). J was trimmed by 2 bases and V by 6 bases; bases with no gene match: 4. As DNA, the CDR3 is TGTGCCAGCAGGGGGGAGGGCCCCTACGAGCAGTACTTC. It is translated as CASRGEGPYEQYF. The variable domain in full, with the rest retrieved from reference TRBV7-9 and TRBJ2-7, is DTGVSQNPRHKITKRGQNVTFRCDPISEHNRLYWYRQTLGQGPEFLTYFQNEAQLEKSRLLSDRFSAERPKGSFSTLEIQRTEQGDSAMYLCASRGEGPYEQYFGPGTRLTVT.

This clonotype was counted at least ten times. V is TRBV6-5 and J is TRBJ2-7; D is perhaps TRBD1 (6 bases). Germline V lookup: CDR1 MNHEY, CDR2 SVGAGI. The CDR3 runs to 13 residues. The ends were cut back, 10 bases at V and 6 bases at J, with 19 bases in the middle. The CDR3 spells CATTGPGGREQYF. CDR3 nucleotides: TGTGCCACTACAGGGCCCGGAGGTCGCGAGCAGTACTTC.

This clonotype was counted only a few times. V is TRBV30 and J is TRBJ1-1, with D maybe TRBD1 (5 bases). Trimming shortened V by 2 bases and J by 3 bases, and 10 bases separated the two germline ends. This CDR3 contains 13 residues. Germline V gene sequence: CDR1 GTSNPN, CDR2 SVGIG (reference sequence). The CDR3 DNA reads as TGTGCCTGGAGTCCCGGGGGGGACACTGAAGCTTTCTTT. Residues: CAWSPGGDTEAFF.